There are many counts of the clone carrying this TCR beta chain. If no ophthalmopathy progression occurred within 18 months, Graves' hyperthyroidism was stable. This entry belongs to a study of T cells in Graves' hyperthyroidism and ophthalmopathy. There were TCR beta CDR3 regions amplified from RNA transcripts. In the first-round RT-PCR of the TCR CDR3, the HTBI primer set was used. Via MiXCR, TCRdb re-called the multiplex PCR reads, giving one row per CDR3 protein. The sample consists of hundreds of thousands of distinct CDR3 sequences, roughly a sixth of them appearing once. The V gene end was trimmed by 5 bases and the J gene end by 2 bases; junction bases not matched to a gene: 7. Per germline, CDR1 DFQATT and CDR2 SNEGSKA (reference sequence). The CDR3 runs 16 residues.

The V call is TRBV20-1, the J call TRBJ2-7; 15 bases line up with TRBD2. This receptor was identified in a woman younger than 30 with Graves' hyperthyroidism. The sample taken for sequencing was blood. Written as DNA, the CDR3 is TGCAGTGCTCGGACTAGCGGGAGGGACGATCCCTACGAGCAGTACTTC. Protein: CSARTSGRDDPYEQYF.